The clone carrying this T cell receptor (beta chain) appeared many times. V shed 0 bases and J 13 bases; nucleotides not matched to a gene: 10. CDR3 length: 14 residues. Germline V CDR1 and CDR2: SQVTM, ANQGSEA. The authors ran a second PCR of roughly 6 to 12 cycles using a sample-barcoded 5' primer and a J-beta primer mix. Via MiXCR, TCRdb re-called the 5' RACE reads, giving one row per CDR3 protein. Of about 570,000 distinct CDR3 sequences detected, about 26% appear once; the ten largest clones hold around a sixth. This record belongs to a study of blood T cells in healthy people across ages. The receptor comes from a woman aged 70-85 years in good health. Material: blood. The V gene is TRBV29-1, the J gene TRBJ1-4, with TRBD1 identical over 8 bases. The CDR3 nucleotides are TGCAGCGTTGAAGATTTCGACAGGGGCGGCTCACTGTTTTTT. Protein: CSVEDFDRGGSLFF.